The entry below describes one T cell receptor (beta chain). The target antigen is unknown. Unique molecular identifiers tagged the TCRbeta library. Each CDR3 protein gets one entry after TCRdb re-called the PCR reads with MiXCR. Counted here are about a million distinct CDR3 sequences, about 29% occurring once; the ten biggest clones make up 28%. The sample belongs to a study of T-cell reconstitution after alpha-beta-depleted transplantation in children. Study-wide results and caveats: Certain patients had high TCRbeta diversity at day 60, and it came from recipient T cells and thymic progenitors that survived. Fresh T-cell production supplied most of the T-cell counts and diversity seen one year after transplant. In patients about two months after transplant, alpha-beta T cells reportedly arose from several hundred expanded graft clones.

The sample in question was PBMCs, mostly from graft donor cells, obtained 360 days after TCRalphabeta/CD19-depleted stem cell transplant. The receptor comes from a boy under two years old who had a stem cell transplant for SCID, so the T cells may come from the graft donor.

This chain's CDR3 is CASSQDRGESNQPQHF. The DNA of the CDR3 is TGTGCCAGCAGCCAAGATCGGGGGGAGAGCAATCAGCCCCAGCATTTT. J is TRBJ1-5 and V is TRBV4-2; possibly TRBD1 for D (5 bases). Germline-derived CDR1 and CDR2 are LGHNA and YNFKEQ. V was trimmed by 0 bases and J by 1 base, leaving 10 bases between them. CDR3 length equals 16 residues.